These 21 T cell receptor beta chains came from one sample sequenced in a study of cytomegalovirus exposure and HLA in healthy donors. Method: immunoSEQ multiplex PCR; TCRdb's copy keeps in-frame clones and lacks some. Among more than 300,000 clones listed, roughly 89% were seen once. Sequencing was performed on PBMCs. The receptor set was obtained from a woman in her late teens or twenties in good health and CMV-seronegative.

CDR3 in DNA: TGCGCCAGCAGCTTGGTGGCAGGGTCCCATTACGAGCAGTACTTC. Its translation is CASSLVAGSHYEQYF. The V call is TRBV5-1, the J call TRBJ2-7; weak D call: TRBD1 (5 bases). V was trimmed by 0 bases and J by 4 bases, leaving 14 bases between them. The CDR3 extends over 15 amino acids. The germline V gene encodes CDR1 SGHRS and CDR2 YFSETQ.

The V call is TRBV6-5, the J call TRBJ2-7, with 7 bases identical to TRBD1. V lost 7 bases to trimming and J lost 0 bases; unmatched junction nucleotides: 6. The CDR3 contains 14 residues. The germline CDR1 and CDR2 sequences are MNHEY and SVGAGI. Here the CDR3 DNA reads TGTGCCAGCACCCTGACAGGGAGCTCCTACGAGCAGTACTTC. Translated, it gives CASTLTGSSYEQYF.

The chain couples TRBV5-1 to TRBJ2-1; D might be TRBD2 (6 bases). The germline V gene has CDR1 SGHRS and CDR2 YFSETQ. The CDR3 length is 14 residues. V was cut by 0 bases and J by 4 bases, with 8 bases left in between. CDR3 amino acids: CASSLVGGYNEQFF. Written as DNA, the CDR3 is TGCGCCAGCAGCTTGGTTGGGGGGTACAATGAGCAGTTCTTC.

The CDR3 loop is CASSVALQGASTGELFF. For the CDR3, the DNA is TGTGCCAGCAGCGTAGCTTTGCAGGGGGCAAGTACCGGGGAGCTGTTTTTT. The chain joins TRBV9 to TRBJ2-2, with 8 bases that match TRBD1. Germline loops: CDR1 SGDLS, CDR2 YYNGEE. V dropped 0 bases and J dropped 5; count of bases not matched to a gene: 9. CDR3 length: 17 amino acids.

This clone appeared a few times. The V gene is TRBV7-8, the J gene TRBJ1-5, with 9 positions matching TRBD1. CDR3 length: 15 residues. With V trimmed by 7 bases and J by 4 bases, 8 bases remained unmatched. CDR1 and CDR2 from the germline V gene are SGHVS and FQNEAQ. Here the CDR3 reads CASTKQGARNQPQHF. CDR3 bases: TGTGCCAGCACCAAACAGGGGGCGAGGAATCAGCCCCAGCATTTT.

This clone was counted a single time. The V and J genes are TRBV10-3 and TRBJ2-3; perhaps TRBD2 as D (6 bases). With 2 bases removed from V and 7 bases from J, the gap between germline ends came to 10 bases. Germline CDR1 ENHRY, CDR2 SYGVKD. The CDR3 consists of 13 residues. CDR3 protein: CAISEAGYNTQYF. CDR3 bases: TGTGCCATCAGTGAGGCGGGGTATAATACGCAGTATTTT.

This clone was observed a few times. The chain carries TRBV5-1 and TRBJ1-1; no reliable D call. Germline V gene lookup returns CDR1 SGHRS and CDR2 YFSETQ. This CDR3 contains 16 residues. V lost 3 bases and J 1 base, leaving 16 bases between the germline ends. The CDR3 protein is CASSSRGLVGNTEAFF. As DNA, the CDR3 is TGCGCCAGCAGCTCCCGCGGTTTAGTGGGGAACACTGAAGCTTTCTTT.

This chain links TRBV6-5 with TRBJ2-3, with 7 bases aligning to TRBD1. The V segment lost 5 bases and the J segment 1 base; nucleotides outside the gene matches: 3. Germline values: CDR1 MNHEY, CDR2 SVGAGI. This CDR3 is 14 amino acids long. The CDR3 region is CASSHGQGTDTQYF. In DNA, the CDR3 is TGTGCCAGCAGTCATGGACAGGGCACAGATACGCAGTATTTT.

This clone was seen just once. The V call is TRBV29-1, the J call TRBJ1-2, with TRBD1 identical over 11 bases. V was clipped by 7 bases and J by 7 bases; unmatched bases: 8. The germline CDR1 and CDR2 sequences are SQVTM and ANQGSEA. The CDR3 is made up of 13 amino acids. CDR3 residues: CSAPGQGEFGYTF. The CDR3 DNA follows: TGCAGCGCTCCGGGACAGGGGGAATTTGGCTACACCTTC.

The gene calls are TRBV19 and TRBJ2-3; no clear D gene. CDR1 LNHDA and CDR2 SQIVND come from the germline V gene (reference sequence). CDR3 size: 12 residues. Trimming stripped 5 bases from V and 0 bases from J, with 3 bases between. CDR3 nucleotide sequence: TGTGCCAGTAGTGGCAGCACAGATACGCAGTATTTT. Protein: CASSGSTDTQYF.

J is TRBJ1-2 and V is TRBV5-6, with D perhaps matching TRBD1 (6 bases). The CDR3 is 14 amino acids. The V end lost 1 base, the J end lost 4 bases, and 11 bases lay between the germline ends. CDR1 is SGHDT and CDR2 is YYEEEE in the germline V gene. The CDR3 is CASSLSRGAYGYTF. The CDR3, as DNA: TGTGCCAGCAGCTTGAGCAGGGGCGCCTATGGCTACACCTTC.

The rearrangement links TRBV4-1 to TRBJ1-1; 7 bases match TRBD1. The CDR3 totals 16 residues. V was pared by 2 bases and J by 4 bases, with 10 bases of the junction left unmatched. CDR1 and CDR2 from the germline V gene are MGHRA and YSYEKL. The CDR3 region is CASSQPTGTKGTEAFF. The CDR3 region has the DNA TGCGCCAGCAGCCAACCGACAGGGACGAAAGGCACTGAAGCTTTCTTT.

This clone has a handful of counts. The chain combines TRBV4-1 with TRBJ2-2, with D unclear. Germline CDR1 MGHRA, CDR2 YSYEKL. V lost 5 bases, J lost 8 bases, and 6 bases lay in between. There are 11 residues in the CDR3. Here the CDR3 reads CASSNSGELFF. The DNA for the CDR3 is TGCGCCAGCAGCAACAGTGGGGAGCTGTTTTTT.

The chain's CDR3 is CASSPQAAQGEKLFF. The CDR3 nucleotides are TGTGCCAGCAGCCCTCAAGCGGCCCAGGGGGAAAAACTGTTTTTT. The chain joins TRBV7-6 to TRBJ1-4; weak D call: TRBD1 (6 bases). V was pared by 5 bases and J by 8 bases, with 18 bases between. This CDR3 has 15 residues. CDR1 and CDR2 from the germline V gene are SGHVS and FNYEAQ.

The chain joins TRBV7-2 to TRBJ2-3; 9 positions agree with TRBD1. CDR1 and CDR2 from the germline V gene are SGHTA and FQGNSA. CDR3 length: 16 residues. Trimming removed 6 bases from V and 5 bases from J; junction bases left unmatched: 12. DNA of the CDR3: TGTGCCAGCAGTGAAGGAGGACAGGGGCATATAGATACGCAGTATTTT. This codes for CASSEGGQGHIDTQYF.

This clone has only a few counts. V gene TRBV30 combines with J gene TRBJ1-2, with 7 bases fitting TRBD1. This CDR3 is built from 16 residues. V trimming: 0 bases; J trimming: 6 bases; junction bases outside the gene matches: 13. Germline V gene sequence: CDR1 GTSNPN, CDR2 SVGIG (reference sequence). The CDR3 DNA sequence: TGTGCCTGGAGTGTACTTAATCGGCCAGGGGGGAATGGCTACACCTTC. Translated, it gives CAWSVLNRPGGNGYTF.

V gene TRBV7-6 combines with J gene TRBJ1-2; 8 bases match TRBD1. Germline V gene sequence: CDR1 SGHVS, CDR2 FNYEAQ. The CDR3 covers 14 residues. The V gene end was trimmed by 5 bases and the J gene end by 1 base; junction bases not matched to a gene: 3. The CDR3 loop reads CASSPGQGNYGYTF. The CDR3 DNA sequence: TGTGCCAGCAGCCCCGGACAGGGTAACTATGGCTACACCTTC.

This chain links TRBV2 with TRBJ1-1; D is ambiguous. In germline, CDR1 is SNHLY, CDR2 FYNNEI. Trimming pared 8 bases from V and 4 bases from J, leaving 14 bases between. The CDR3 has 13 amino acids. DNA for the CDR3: TGTGCCAGCCCCGTCGATTCGGGCACTGAAGCTTTCTTT. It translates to CASPVDSGTEAFF. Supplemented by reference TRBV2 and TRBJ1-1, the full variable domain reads EPEVTQTPSHQVTQMGQEVILRCVPISNHLYFYWYRQILGQKVEFLVSFYNNEISEKSEIFDDQFSVERPDGSNFTLKIRSTKLEDSAMYFCASPVDSGTEAFFGQGTRLTVV.

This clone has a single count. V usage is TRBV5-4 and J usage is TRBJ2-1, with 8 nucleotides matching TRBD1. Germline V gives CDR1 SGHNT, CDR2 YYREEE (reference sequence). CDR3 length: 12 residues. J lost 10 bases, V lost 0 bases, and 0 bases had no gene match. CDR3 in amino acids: CASSLDRGEQFF. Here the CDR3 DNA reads TGTGCCAGCAGCTTGGACAGGGGGGAGCAGTTCTTC.

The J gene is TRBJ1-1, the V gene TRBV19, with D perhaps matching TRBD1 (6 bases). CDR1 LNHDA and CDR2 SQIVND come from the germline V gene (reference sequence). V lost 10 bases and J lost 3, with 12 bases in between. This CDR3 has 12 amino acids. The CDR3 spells CATSYRDTEAFF. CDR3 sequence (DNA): TGTGCCACCAGCTACAGGGACACTGAAGCTTTCTTT.

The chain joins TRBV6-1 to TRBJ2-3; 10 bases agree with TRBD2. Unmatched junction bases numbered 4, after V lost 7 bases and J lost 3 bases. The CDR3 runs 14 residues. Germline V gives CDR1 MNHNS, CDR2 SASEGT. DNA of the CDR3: TGTGCCAGCAAGGGGGGACTAGCGACAGATACGCAGTATTTT. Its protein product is CASKGGLATDTQYF.